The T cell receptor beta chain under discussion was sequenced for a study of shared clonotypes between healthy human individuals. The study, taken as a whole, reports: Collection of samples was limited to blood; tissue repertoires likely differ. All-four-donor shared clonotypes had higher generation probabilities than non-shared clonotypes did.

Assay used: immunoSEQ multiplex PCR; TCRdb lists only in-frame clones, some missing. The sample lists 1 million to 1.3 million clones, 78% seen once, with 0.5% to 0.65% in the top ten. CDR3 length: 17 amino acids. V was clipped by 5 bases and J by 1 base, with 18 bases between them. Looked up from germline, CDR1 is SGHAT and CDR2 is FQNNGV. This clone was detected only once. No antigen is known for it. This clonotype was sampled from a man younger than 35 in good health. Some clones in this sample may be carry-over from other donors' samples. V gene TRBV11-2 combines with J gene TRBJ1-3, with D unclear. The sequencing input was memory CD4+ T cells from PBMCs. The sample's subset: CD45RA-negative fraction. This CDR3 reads CASSPRAWGVSGNTIYF. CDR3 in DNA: TGTGCCAGCAGCCCTCGGGCCTGGGGTGTATCTGGAAACACCATATATTTT. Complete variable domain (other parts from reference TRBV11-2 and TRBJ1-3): EAGVAQSPRYKIIEKRQSVAFWCNPISGHATLYWYQQILGQGPKLLIQFQNNGVVDDSQLPKDRFSAERLKGVDSTLKIQPAKLEDSAVYLCASSPRAWGVSGNTIYFGEGSWLTVV.